Below, 2 T cell receptor beta chains from the same sample are listed, as sequenced in a study of cytomegalovirus exposure and HLA in healthy donors. PCR primers comprised 60 Vbeta and 13 Jbeta primers. Produced via immunoSEQ multiplex PCR; TCRdb's table is partial and in-frame only. The data show 200,000 to 250,000 clones, 60% to 80% seen once. The sequencing sample was made of PBMCs. These receptors were obtained from a woman aged 25 to 39 in good health and CMV-seronegative.

The chain couples TRBV7-3 to TRBJ2-6; D uncertain. V lost 1 base and J lost 4, with 8 bases in between. This CDR3 contains 15 residues. Germline V gene data show CDR1 as SGHTA and CDR2 as FQGTGA. The CDR3 DNA reads TGTGCCAGCAGCTTAAATGCAGGAGGGGCCAACGTCCTGACTTTC. This sequence encodes CASSLNAGGANVLTF.

The V gene is TRBV5-6, the J gene TRBJ2-2; no firm D call. The ends were cut back, 0 bases at V and 3 bases at J, with 3 bases in the middle. The CDR3 contains 13 residues. CDR1 SGHDT and CDR2 YYEEEE come from the germline V gene. CDR3 sequence: CASSLGHTGELFF. CDR3 nucleotide sequence: TGTGCCAGCAGCTTGGGGCACACCGGGGAGCTGTTTTTT.